Listed below are T cell receptor beta chains from one sample, sequenced in a study of cytomegalovirus exposure and HLA in healthy donors. The table came from immunoSEQ multiplex PCR; TCRdb's copy has only in-frame clones and leaves some out. The repertoire holds over 150,000 clones, roughly 70% seen once, with around 3% in the top ten. The sequencing input was PBMCs. The receptors were gathered from a male donor in good health and CMV-seronegative. Each CDR3 is given with its conserved first and last residue. The D gene is left open where the match is weak. A row's size may be missing; if present it is once, few, many or a size class.

V	D	size	J	CDR3
TRBV25-1	-	-	TRBJ1-6	CASKDRPGSDSPLHF
TRBV4-3	-	-	TRBJ1-5	CASSPETRSPQHF
TRBV27	-	-	TRBJ2-3	CASSLRDSTDTQYF
TRBV25-1	-	few	TRBJ2-7	CASSEYSEQYF
TRBV5-1	TRBD1	-	TRBJ2-7	CASSLGQGSYEQYF
TRBV28	TRBD1	few	TRBJ1-5	CASRPGQGIYSNQPQHF
TRBV19	TRBD1	-	TRBJ2-7	CASSTEGQGSYEQYF
TRBV28	TRBD2	few	TRBJ2-7	CASSLAASGSHEQYF
TRBV29-1	-	once	TRBJ1-3	CSVSPGSGNTIYF
TRBV28	-	-	TRBJ2-5	CASSPEETQYF
TRBV6-5	TRBD2	-	TRBJ2-1	CASSSALALQEFF
TRBV18	TRBD1	-	TRBJ2-7	CASSPGTGVYEQYF
TRBV28	-	once	TRBJ2-1	CASSWGGRALGEQFF
TRBV7-9	TRBD2	-	TRBJ2-5	CASSPGLAGDPRQETQYF
TRBV7-3	-	-	TRBJ2-1	CASSLLFPGEQFF
TRBV7-6	-	-	TRBJ2-7	CASSSSSYEQYF
TRBV5-1	TRBD2	-	TRBJ2-1	CASSGGGTSGRNEQFF
TRBV15	TRBD1	-	TRBJ1-5	CATSRGQGYSNQPQHF
TRBV27	-	few	TRBJ2-2	CASSGLTGELFF
TRBV6-5	TRBD1	once	TRBJ1-5	CASSYERGRQPQHF
TRBV28	-	-	TRBJ1-5	CASSARGLNQPQHF
TRBV7-2	-	few	TRBJ1-6	CASSLRHSGSPLHF
TRBV5-8	-	once	TRBJ2-1	CASSERSYNEQFF
TRBV6-6	-	-	TRBJ1-5	CASSYSRGYSNQPQHF
TRBV19	-	-	TRBJ2-2	CASSTLLQAIENTGELFF
TRBV19	-	-	TRBJ1-1	CASNTNRVYTEAFF
TRBV28	-	once	TRBJ1-3	CASTIAAGNTIYF
TRBV5-8	-	-	TRBJ1-5	CASSPWSGGYQPQHF
TRBV28	TRBD1	-	TRBJ2-1	CASSFRDRVSEQFF
TRBV9	TRBD2	-	TRBJ2-1	CASSVRSDMLAGVNEQFF
TRBV18	TRBD1	-	TRBJ1-4	CASSPPGGTGLGKLFF
TRBV10-2	-	-	TRBJ2-2	CASSVTGNTGELFF
TRBV18	-	-	TRBJ1-1	CASSPSPGTEAFF
TRBV4-1	-	-	TRBJ1-5	CASSPPGSFQPQHF
TRBV28	TRBD2	once	TRBJ2-1	CASSGGGRAYNEQFF
TRBV6-1	-	-	TRBJ1-5	CASGGWGGSNQPQHF
TRBV30	-	-	TRBJ1-3	CAWSRGFTGNTIYF
TRBV5-1	TRBD1	-	TRBJ1-3	CASSDNRGYGNTIYF
TRBV7-2	TRBD2	-	TRBJ2-4	CASSRGGTAKNIQYF